This entry lists 18 T cell receptor beta chains sequenced from one sample in a study of molecular identifiers for immune sequencing clone quantification. Using its own MiXCR run on the PCR reads, TCRdb lists one record per CDR3 protein. The sample yields 490,000 or so distinct CDR3 sequences, over 20% seen once. The sample taken for sequencing was naive CD8+ T cells from blood, with Jurkat cell RNA spiked in. Noted subset: FACS-sorted CD8+CD4-CCR7+CD45RA+ naive T cells. The receptors were sampled from a human donor in good health. Some libraries in this study had Jurkat cell RNA spiked in.

In its sample, this clonotype was seen many times. The chain recombines TRBV10-3 with TRBJ1-1, with D unresolved. Germline-derived CDR1 and CDR2 are ENHRY and SYGVKD. V was trimmed by 3 bases and J by 2 bases, leaving 10 bases between them. The CDR3 totals 14 residues. CDR3 sequence (DNA): TGTGCCATCAGTGACTATGAAAAAAACACTGAAGCTTTCTTT. Protein sequence: CAISDYEKNTEAFF.

This clonotype showed up many times. The gene calls are TRBV7-6 and TRBJ2-7; D is unclear. The CDR3 is 11 amino acids. Trimming shortened V by 5 bases and J by 7 bases, and 9 bases separated the two germline ends. CDR1 is SGHVS, CDR2 FNYEAQ, per germline. CDR3 loop: CASSDAGEQYF. CDR3 coding DNA: TGTGCCAGCAGCGACGCTGGGGAGCAGTACTTC.

This clonotype was detected a few times. The genes are TRBV6-5 and TRBJ1-4; D gene unclear. The V and J ends lost 6 bases and 8 bases respectively, with 19 bases between them. Germline CDR1 and CDR2: MNHEY and SVGAGI. The CDR3 covers 15 residues. The CDR3 DNA reads TGTGCCAGCAGCCCTTTTGAGGGCATAATGGAAAAACTGTTTTTT. Protein product: CASSPFEGIMEKLFF.

In this sample, this clonotype turned up a few times. J is TRBJ2-7 and V is TRBV14, with D perhaps TRBD2 (5 bases). The CDR3 consists of 14 residues. CDR1 and CDR2 (germline): SGHDN, FVKESK. V was shortened by 3 bases and J by 5 bases, with 14 bases between the two germline ends. CDR3: CASSQRAENDEQYF. The CDR3 DNA sequence: TGTGCCAGCAGCCAGAGGGCCGAGAACGACGAGCAGTACTTC.

This sequence joins TRBV5-3 and TRBJ1-1; D is undetermined. TRBV5-3 has ORF status, its function being uncertain. The germline V and J ends were trimmed by 8 bases and 8 bases, with 19 bases remaining between them. The CDR3 loop spans 13 amino acids. Written as DNA, the CDR3 is TGTGCCAGCAGTTATCCCCCAGCCATAGAAGCTTTCTTT. Its protein product is CASSYPPAIEAFF.

This clonotype was found many times. The chain employs TRBV28 and TRBJ2-3; 9 bases map to TRBD2. Unmatched junction bases numbered 4, after V lost 7 bases and J lost 8 bases. This CDR3 region has 12 residues. Looked up from germline, CDR1 is MDHEN and CDR2 is SYDVKM. This CDR3 is CASTAGGGTQYF. CDR3 sequence (DNA): TGTGCCAGCACAGCGGGGGGCGGTACGCAGTATTTT.

This clonotype showed up just once. A much larger clone sits a single nucleotide away, making a read error possible. The CDR3 does not end in the conserved phenylalanine or tryptophan, so this is likely a read error. The chain employs TRBV7-6 and TRBJ2-3; D is ambiguous. Germline loops: CDR1 SGHVS, CDR2 FNYEAQ. This CDR3 is built from 14 residues. V dropped 0 bases and J dropped 6 bases, with 10 bases sitting between them. The CDR3 DNA reads TGTGCCAGCAGCTTAGCAGGGTATCGGGATACGCAGTATTCT. This translates into CASSLAGYRDTQYS.

The chain has TRBV30 and TRBJ1-4, with D tentatively TRBD1 (6 bases). CDR1 and CDR2 from the germline V gene are GTSNPN and SVGIG (reference sequence). This CDR3 contains 13 residues. The CDR3 spells CALSRGAEEKLFF. The CDR3 coding sequence is TGTGCATTGAGCAGGGGCGCGGAGGAAAAACTGTTTTTT. The complete variable domain, with remaining parts taken from reference TRBV30 and TRBJ1-4, reads SQTIHQWPATLVQPVGSPLSLECTVEGTSNPNLYWYRQAAGRGLQLLFYSVGIGQISSEVPQNLSASRPQDRQFILSSKKLLLSDSGFYLCALSRGAEEKLFFGSGTQLSVL.

The genes are TRBV29-1 and TRBJ1-2, with TRBD1 matching over 8 bases. Germline CDR1 and CDR2: SQVTM and ANQGSEA. The CDR3 runs to 13 residues. V was clipped by 5 bases and J by 8 bases; unmatched bases: 10. The CDR3 DNA sequence: TGCAGCGTTACTGTTCCGACAGGGGACGGCTACACCTTC. Protein product: CSVTVPTGDGYTF.

This clonotype came up many times. The chain employs TRBV6-5 and TRBJ2-5; perhaps TRBD2 as D (6 bases). V was clipped by 6 bases and J by 4 bases, with 18 bases between them. Per the germline V gene, CDR1 is MNHEY and CDR2 is SVGAGI. There are 15 residues in the CDR3. The CDR3 protein is CASSPRLGFRETQYF. The CDR3 nucleotides read TGTGCCAGCAGCCCCCGACTAGGGTTCAGAGAGACCCAGTACTTC.

The chain has TRBV20-1 and TRBJ2-7; TRBD1 aligns across 9 bases. This CDR3 comprises 15 residues. Germline values: CDR1 DFQATT, CDR2 SNEGSKA (reference sequence). V gave up 3 bases and J gave up 0 bases; unmatched junction bases: 6. The chain's CDR3 is CSARDGQGFSYEQYF. The CDR3 DNA sequence: TGCAGTGCTAGGGACGGACAGGGGTTCTCCTACGAGCAGTACTTC.

This rearrangement joins TRBV28 to TRBJ2-2; 8 bases line up with TRBD2. Trimming cost V 10 bases and J 2 bases; bases outside gene matches: 9. Germline assignment: CDR1 MDHEN and CDR2 SYDVKM. The CDR3 length is 15 residues. CDR3 sequence: CATSVRGANTGELFF. The CDR3 bases are TGTGCCACCTCAGTGCGGGGGGCTAACACCGGGGAGCTGTTTTTT.

This clonotype has just one count. This chain connects TRBV27 to TRBJ1-5; possibly TRBD1 for D (6 bases). V lost 3 bases and J 5 bases, leaving 20 bases between the germline ends. The CDR3 loop spans 17 amino acids. Germline V gene data show CDR1 as MNHEY and CDR2 as SMNVEV (reference sequence). For the CDR3, the DNA is TGTGCCAGCAGTTTGTTTAGTGGGGGGCAGGGGTATCAGCCCCAGCATTTT. Translated: CASSLFSGGQGYQPQHF.

This clonotype occurred a few times. The chain has TRBV10-2 and TRBJ2-7; 7 bases align to TRBD2. CDR1 and CDR2 (germline): WSHSY, SAAADI. V trimming: 2 bases; J trimming: 5 bases; junction bases outside the gene matches: 12. There are 16 residues in the CDR3. The CDR3 loop reads CASSEPRAGVGDEQYF. The CDR3 bases are TGCGCCAGCAGTGAGCCGAGGGCGGGGGTCGGGGACGAGCAGTACTTC.

This clonotype was detected many times. The chain links TRBV13 to TRBJ2-1, with 8 bases matching TRBD2. This CDR3 is 15 amino acids long. After removal of 5 bases from V and 2 bases from J, the junction contained 5 bases not matched to a gene. From germline, CDR1 is PRHDT and CDR2 FYEKMQ (reference sequence). The DNA for the CDR3 is TGTGCCAGCAGCCCGGGACTAGTCACCTACAATGAGCAGTTCTTC. Its protein product is CASSPGLVTYNEQFF.

The chain has TRBV6-5 and TRBJ1-6; D may be TRBD1 (6 bases). CDR1 and CDR2 from the germline V gene are MNHEY and SVGAGI. This CDR3 contains 14 residues. The ends were cut back, 6 bases at V and 3 bases at J, with 9 bases in the middle. The CDR3 protein is CASRLTGYNSPLHF. CDR3 DNA: TGTGCCAGCAGACTGACAGGCTATAATTCACCCCTCCACTTT.

Comment on this clonotype: A read error is possible here, since a much larger clone lies one base away. This chain links TRBV15 with TRBJ1-1; no reliable D call. This CDR3 contains 13 residues. Germline V lookup: CDR1 LNHNV, CDR2 YYDKDF (reference sequence). Trimming pared 8 bases from V and 3 bases from J, leaving 13 bases between. In DNA, the CDR3 is TGTGCCACCGGCACTAACGGGTACACTGAAGCTTTCTTT. The encoded protein is CATGTNGYTEAFF.

The rearrangement links TRBV5-4 to TRBJ2-6; a possible D gene is TRBD1 (6 bases). The CDR3 loop spans 17 amino acids. V was pared by 2 bases and J by 0 bases, with 12 bases between. Germline V CDR1 and CDR2: SGHNT, YYREEE (reference sequence). The CDR3 protein is CASSFGQLRSGANVLTF. CDR3 in DNA: TGTGCCAGCAGCTTCGGACAGCTTCGCTCTGGGGCCAACGTCCTGACTTTC.